This is a list of T cell receptor beta chains from one sample in a study of blood T cell repertoires in COVID-19. Only in-frame clones appear in the TCRdb table, and some are missing; sequencing was by immunoSEQ multiplex PCR. The data hold 100,000 to 150,000 clones, with roughly 72% observed a single time. Sequencing input: peripheral blood. These receptors were collected from a man older than 75 with COVID-19, enrolled during active disease. Each CDR3 is given with its conserved first and last residue. D genes are given only for firm matches. Clone size is shown for a subset of rows, as once, few, many or a class of expanded clone.

J gene,D gene,V gene,clone size,CDR3 DNA,CDR3 protein
TRBJ2-7,-,TRBV6-5,-,TGTGCCAGCAGCCCGGAACCAGGAATCGCCTACGAGCAGTACTTC,CASSPEPGIAYEQYF
TRBJ2-3,-,TRBV5-1,-,TGCGCCAGCAGGTCGGGCGGGGACGGCGCAGATACGCAGTATTTT,CASRSGGDGADTQYF
TRBJ2-7,TRBD1,TRBV24-1,-,TGTGCCACCAGTGATACGACAGGGGGCGAAAACGAGCAGTACTTC,CATSDTTGGENEQYF
TRBJ2-7,-,TRBV19,-,TGTGCCAGTAGTATTCGCAGGGATGGCGAGCAGTACTTC,CASSIRRDGEQYF
TRBJ2-7,-,TRBV6-5,-,TGTGCCAGCAGTTACTCCAGGGCCCTCACCTCCTACGAGCAGTACTTC,CASSYSRALTSYEQYF
TRBJ2-7,TRBD2,TRBV29-1,-,TGCAGCGTTGAGGGCGGAGCGGGAGTCTCCGAGCAGTACTTC,CSVEGGAGVSEQYF
TRBJ2-1,-,TRBV7-2,-,TGTGCCAGCAGCTTAGCTAGGGGAAGCTCCTACAATGAGCAGTTCTTC,CASSLARGSSYNEQFF
TRBJ1-2,-,TRBV6-1,-,TGTGCCAGCAGTGAAGCGCACAGAAACTATGGCTACACCTTC,CASSEAHRNYGYTF
TRBJ2-7,TRBD1,TRBV15,-,TGTGCCACCAGCAGAGTCCTACAGGGGGCCTACGAGCAGTACTTC,CATSRVLQGAYEQYF
TRBJ2-1,-,TRBV7-3,-,TGTGCCAGCAGCTTAACGAGGACTACCGGCAATGAGCAGTTCTTC,CASSLTRTTGNEQFF
TRBJ1-4,-,TRBV15,-,TGTGCCACCAGCAGAGATAAGGGAGGGGATCTAACACATGAAAAACTGTTTTTT,CATSRDKGGDLTHEKLFF
TRBJ2-5,-,TRBV19,-,TGTGCCAGTACCTGGGGCCCCTCGGGGACCCAGTACTTC,CASTWGPSGTQYF
TRBJ1-6,TRBD1,TRBV5-5,once,TGTGCCAGCAGCTCCCCCGGACAGGAGAGCTCCTATAATTCACCCCTCCACTTT,CASSSPGQESSYNSPLHF
TRBJ2-7,-,TRBV29-1,-,TGCAGCGTTCGGACAGTTGGCTCCTACGAGCAGTACTTC,CSVRTVGSYEQYF
TRBJ1-2,-,TRBV19,once,TGTGCCAGTAGTATAGACCTCGGACAGCCCTATGGCTACACCTTC,CASSIDLGQPYGYTF
TRBJ1-5,-,TRBV19,-,TGTGCCAGTAGTCCCCGGTCGAGAGATCAGCCCCAGCATTTT,CASSPRSRDQPQHF
TRBJ2-5,-,TRBV18,once,TGTGCCAGCTCACCACGGGCCAGGGAAGAGACCCAGTACTTC,CASSPRAREETQYF
TRBJ2-5,TRBD1,TRBV4-2,-,TGTGCCAGCAGATTGATGCCGGGACAGGGAATCGAGACCCAGTACTTC,CASRLMPGQGIETQYF
TRBJ2-1,-,TRBV7-3,-,TGTGCCAGCAGCGACTCTTCTTCCTACAATGAGCAGTTCTTC,CASSDSSSYNEQFF
TRBJ1-2,-,TRBV19,-,TGTGCCAGTAGTATAGAGAGTCTGACAGGAGTCTATGGCTACACCTTC,CASSIESLTGVYGYTF
TRBJ2-1,TRBD2,TRBV27,-,TGTGCCAGCAGTTTGTCTAGCGGGACCTACAATGAGCAGTTCTTC,CASSLSSGTYNEQFF
TRBJ2-2,TRBD2,TRBV2,few,TGTGCCAGCAGTGCCCCGTTATTAGCGGGAGACACCGGGGAGCTGTTTTTT,CASSAPLLAGDTGELFF
TRBJ2-1,-,TRBV24-1,-,TGTGCCACCAGTGACAGCGTTGCTTCCAATGAGCAGTTCTTC,CATSDSVASNEQFF
TRBJ1-2,-,TRBV5-5,-,TGTGCCAGCAGCTTGGCAGGGCGTAGCTATGGCTACACCTTC,CASSLAGRSYGYTF
TRBJ2-7,TRBD1,TRBV28,-,TGTGCCAGCAGTGTTATCCGGGACAGGGCGACGTACTTC,CASSVIRDRATYF
TRBJ1-2,-,TRBV12-2,-,TGTGCAAGTCGCTTAAAGGCAGGGGTGTACTATGGCTACACCTTC,CASRLKAGVYYGYTF
TRBJ2-7,TRBD2,TRBV7-2,-,TGTGCCAGCAGCATAAGCGCCGGGACTATTAACGAGCAGTACTTC,CASSISAGTINEQYF
TRBJ2-7,-,TRBV6-6,-,TGTGCCAGCAGTTACCGGTACGAGCAGTACTTC,CASSYRYEQYF
TRBJ2-2,TRBD2,TRBV12-3/TRBV12-4,-,TGTGCCAGCAGCCTAGCGGCCACCGGGGAGCTGTTTTTT,CASSLAATGELFF
TRBJ2-1,-,TRBV9,-,TGTGCCAGCAGCGTAGCTATCACTAGCCTTTACAATGAGCAGTTCTTC,CASSVAITSLYNEQFF
TRBJ2-3,TRBD2,TRBV28,-,TGTGCCAGCAGTTGGACTAGCGGTCGCACAGATACGCAGTATTTT,CASSWTSGRTDTQYF
TRBJ2-3,TRBD1,TRBV5-1,-,TGCGCCAGCAACCTCCAGGGGGTGGGAGTAACAGATACGCAGTATTTT,CASNLQGVGVTDTQYF
TRBJ2-5,TRBD2,TRBV7-2,-,TGTGCCAGCAGCTCTACGACTAGCGCCAGGTGGGAGACCCAGTACTTC,CASSSTTSARWETQYF
TRBJ2-5,TRBD1,TRBV5-5,few,TGTGCCAGCAGCACCGGGACAGGTCAAGAGACCCAGTACTTC,CASSTGTGQETQYF
TRBJ2-7,TRBD2,TRBV29-1,-,TGCAGCGTTGCCCGACTAGCGGGAGAGGGAGAGCAGTACTTC,CSVARLAGEGEQYF
TRBJ2-2,-,TRBV2,-,TGTGCCAGCAGCCCCGTGGGCGGGTCCACCGGGGAGCTGTTTTTT,CASSPVGGSTGELFF
TRBJ2-1,TRBD2,TRBV4-3,-,TGCGCCAGCAGCCAAGGAACCACTAGCGGGAGCGAGAATGAGCAGTTCTTC,CASSQGTTSGSENEQFF
TRBJ2-7,TRBD2,TRBV4-2,few,TGTGCCAGCAGCCAAGGTCTAGCGGTCTCCTACGAGCAGTACTTC,CASSQGLAVSYEQYF
TRBJ1-2,-,TRBV10-3,-,TGTGCCACCGCACTACATGGATATGGCTACACCTTC,CATALHGYGYTF
TRBJ2-2,TRBD2,TRBV4-3,-,TGCGCCAGCAGCCAAGACCTACCTAGCGGGAGCGAAGGCACCGGGGAGCTGTTTTTT,CASSQDLPSGSEGTGELFF
TRBJ2-2,-,TRBV6-2/TRBV6-3,-,TGTGCCAGCAGTTATCCTGTCCCCCCCGGGGAGCTGTTTTTT,CASSYPVPPGELFF
TRBJ1-2,-,TRBV28,-,TGTGCCAGCACCGATTCGGGGGGGCAGATGAACTATGGCTACACCTTC,CASTDSGGQMNYGYTF
TRBJ2-5,TRBD2,TRBV5-7,-,TGTGCCAGCAGCTTACGCGGGAGGGATTCTAGGGACTTC,CASSLRGRDSRDF
TRBJ2-7,TRBD2,TRBV29-1,-,TGCAGCGTCCAGTCCCCGGGACTAGCGGATCTCTCCTACGAGCAGTACTTC,CSVQSPGLADLSYEQYF
TRBJ1-4,TRBD1,TRBV28,-,TGTGCCAGCAGCTCAACAGGGGGCGGTGAAAAACTGTTTTTT,CASSSTGGGEKLFF
TRBJ1-1,-,TRBV5-3,-,TGTGCCAGAAGCTCGGGAGGTTACAGTACGGGAAGCTATGTTGATTTCTTT,CARSSGGYSTGSYVDFF
TRBJ2-6,-,TRBV18,-,TGTGCCAGCTCACCACCTTCTACAGGTATCTTTGGGGCCAACGTCCTGACTTTC,CASSPPSTGIFGANVLTF
TRBJ1-5,TRBD1,TRBV4-1,-,TGCGCCAGCAGCCCAGAAGAGAGGGGGCAACGCAATCAGCCCCAGCATTTT,CASSPEERGQRNQPQHF
TRBJ2-2,TRBD1,TRBV6-5,-,TGTGCCAGCAGTTCCTACATACAGGGGGCGGACGGGGAGCTGTTTTTT,CASSSYIQGADGELFF
TRBJ2-1,TRBD1,TRBV10-3,-,TGTGCCTCCGGACAGGGGGCCTACAATGAGCAGTTCTTC,CASGQGAYNEQFF
TRBJ1-2,TRBD1,TRBV7-2,-,TGTGCCAGCAGCTTGGGGGGACAGACTAACTATGGCTACACCTTC,CASSLGGQTNYGYTF
TRBJ1-1,TRBD1,TRBV28,-,TGTGCCAGCACGTGGACCCAGGGGGACACTGAAGCTTTCTTT,CASTWTQGDTEAFF
TRBJ2-1,-,TRBV12-3/TRBV12-4,-,TGTGCCAGCACTCGCCCGGGTGACAATGAGCAGTTCTTC,CASTRPGDNEQFF